This T cell receptor (beta chain) was sequenced in a study of cytomegalovirus exposure and HLA in healthy donors. Study-level background: Researchers previously reported finding fewer than 120 million unique TCR beta sequences from approximately 190 million T cells.

The study ran its PCR with 60 Vbeta and 13 Jbeta primers. Sequencing was performed with immunoSEQ multiplex PCR; in TCRdb, only in-frame clones are kept and a portion is missing. This sample carries 90,000 to 100,000 clones, about 81% of them seen once, and the ten largest clones take roughly 1.5%. Trimming left V 4 bases short and J 5 bases short, with 10 bases between. CDR3 size: 13 residues. CDR1 and CDR2 from the germline V gene are SGHRS and YFSETQ. Sampled while nominally healthy, donors likely had unrecorded immune exposures. As for this clone: The antigen is unknown.

General study results and limits: Accurate predictions that matched the HLA-A and HLA-B alleles of most subjects were reportedly made from TCR beta sequences. The study found most TCR sequences rare, yet found some public TCRs in many donors.

The source of this sequence is a man aged 35 to 55 in good health and CMV-seronegative. The sequencing sample was made of PBMCs. The V gene is TRBV5-1, the J gene TRBJ2-1, with D perhaps TRBD1 (5 bases). The CDR3 protein is CASSVTGHNEQFF. The CDR3 DNA reads as TGCGCCAGCAGCGTAACAGGACACAATGAGCAGTTCTTC. Filled out from reference TRBV5-1 and TRBJ2-1, the complete variable domain reads KAGVTQTPRYLIKTRGQQVTLSCSPISGHRSVSWYQQTPGQGLQFLFEYFSETQRNKGNFPGRFSGRQFSNSRSEMNVSTLELGDSALYLCASSVTGHNEQFFGPGTRLTVL.